The 6 T cell receptor beta chains below all came from one sample that was sequenced in a study of blood T cell repertoires in COVID-19. Sequencing used immunoSEQ multiplex PCR; TCRdb keeps in-frame clones, though not all of them. The sample includes 100,000 or so clones, approximately 90% of them seen just once. The sequenced sample consisted of peripheral blood. The receptor source for this set is a woman aged 80 or over with acute or convalescent COVID-19.

This clone occurred once. This chain uses TRBV11-2 with TRBJ1-2; tentative D call: TRBD1 (5 bases). Trimming left V 6 bases short and J 5 bases short, with 16 bases between. This CDR3 has 14 residues. CDR1 SGHAT and CDR2 FQNNGV come from the germline V gene. The chain's CDR3 is CASRPSGGSYGYTF. In DNA, the CDR3 is TGTGCCAGCAGACCCTCGGGGGGGTCATATGGCTACACCTTC.

The V call is TRBV9, the J call TRBJ2-2; perhaps TRBD2 as D (6 bases). CDR3 length equals 17 residues. Germline CDR1 and CDR2: SGDLS and YYNGEE. V shed 0 bases and J shed 2 bases, with 14 bases lying between them. The CDR3 protein is CASSVASSVVNTGELFF. In nucleotides, the CDR3 is TGTGCCAGCAGCGTAGCGTCTAGCGTGGTAAACACCGGGGAGCTGTTTTTT.

The V call is TRBV6-1, the J call TRBJ1-2, with TRBD1 identical over 7 bases. The germline CDR1 and CDR2 sequences are MNHNS and SASEGT. V lost 2 bases to trimming and J lost 4 bases; unmatched junction nucleotides: 4. The CDR3 is made up of 14 amino acids. The CDR3 loop is CASSETGEAYGYTF. In DNA form, the CDR3 reads TGTGCCAGCAGTGAAACAGGGGAGGCCTATGGCTACACCTTC.

This clone was counted a single time. The V call is TRBV6-5, the J call TRBJ1-1, with TRBD1 matching over 7 bases. The CDR3 runs to 12 residues. Losses at the gene ends were 9 bases for V and 4 bases for J; bases not matched to a gene: 5. CDR1 MNHEY and CDR2 SVGAGI come from the germline V gene. The CDR3, as DNA: TGTGCCAGTGCCGACAGGGTCACTGAAGCTTTCTTT. Translation: CASADRVTEAFF.

V gene TRBV29-1 combines with J gene TRBJ1-4; D gene uncertain. The CDR3 has 14 residues. V lost 4 bases to trimming and J lost 4 bases, with 13 bases between them. Germline CDR1 reads SQVTM; CDR2 reads ANQGSEA. CDR3 nucleotides: TGCAGCGTTGCAGCGGAACCTTATAATGAAAAACTGTTTTTT. It yields the protein CSVAAEPYNEKLFF.

The chain joins TRBV7-6 to TRBJ2-1; 8 bases agree with TRBD2. V shed 5 bases and J 3 bases; nucleotides not matched to a gene: 9. Germline V CDR1 and CDR2: SGHVS, FNYEAQ. CDR3 length equals 16 residues. In DNA form, the CDR3 reads TGTGCCAGCAGCAATGGGGCTAGCGGGTTCTACAATGAGCAGTTCTTC. Protein sequence: CASSNGASGFYNEQFF.